The entry that follows covers one T cell receptor (beta chain) sequence. Its antigen is still unknown. Data came from immunoSEQ multiplex PCR; TCRdb stores just in-frame clones and leaves some out. The sample consists of about 130,000 clones, over 75% of them appearing once. The record originates from a study of T cell responses to AZD1222 COVID-19 vaccine. Findings and caveats of the study: Baseline seropositivity occurred in only 5 or 6 AZD1222 recipients. It should be noted that donors were predominantly white British and more often female, and clonal diversity was possibly underestimated.

CDR1 is GTSNPN, CDR2 SVGIG, per germline (reference sequence). The CDR3 consists of 13 residues. V lost 0 bases and J lost 10, with 15 bases in between. The V call is TRBV30, the J call TRBJ1-1; tentatively, D is TRBD1 (5 bases). Sequencing used peripheral blood, obtained on day 0 of AZD1222 vaccination. This TCR derives from an adult in good health. The CDR3 region is CAWSVRPQGVAFF. CDR3 sequence (DNA): TGTGCCTGGAGTGTACGCCCTCAGGGCGTAGCTTTCTTT.